A single sample is the source of the 2 T cell receptor beta chains below, sequenced in a study of blood T cells in healthy people across ages. Alongside a J-beta primer mix, a sample-barcoded 5' primer served in a second PCR lasting roughly 7 to 11 cycles. TCRdb used MiXCR to reprocess the 5' RACE reads, holding one entry per CDR3 protein. This table holds about 650,000 distinct CDR3 sequences, roughly 32% found once. Sequenced: blood. The receptors stem from a woman older than 75 in good health.

V gene TRBV15 combines with J gene TRBJ1-2; no firm D call. This CDR3 region has 15 residues. Germline V gene lookup returns CDR1 LNHNV and CDR2 YYDKDF (reference sequence). The CDR3 coding sequence is TGTACCGCCAGCAGGAAAACGGGCGACTTCAATGGCTACACCTTC. Amino acids: CTASRKTGDFNGYTF.

V and J are TRBV21-1 and TRBJ2-1; the DNA was not compared with TRBD1, the D call given in the table. TRBV21-1 represents a pseudogene. CDR3 length equals 16 residues. The CDR3 loop reads CASSKVETEGQNEQFF. The CDR3 DNA follows: TGTGCCAGCAGCAAAGTCGAGACAGAGGGCCAAAATGAGCAGTTCTTC.